The 4 T cell receptor beta chains below come from one sample, sequenced in a study of cytomegalovirus exposure and HLA in healthy donors. The PCR was carried out with 60 Vbeta primers and 13 Jbeta primers. Profiled with immunoSEQ multiplex PCR; TCRdb holds only in-frame clones, not every one. The repertoire holds some 120,000 clones, about 8.6% seen once, with around 6% in the top ten. The sequenced material came from PBMCs. These receptors all come from a woman aged 35 to 49 in good health and CMV-seropositive.

This clone turned up a few times. The chain recombines TRBV13 with TRBJ2-5, with TRBD1 as a possible D gene (5 bases). Germline V lookup: CDR1 PRHDT, CDR2 FYEKMQ (reference sequence). Trimming left V 3 bases short and J 1 base short, with 6 bases between. The CDR3 has 13 residues. DNA for the CDR3: TGTGCCAGCAGCTTGACAGCCCAAGAGACCCAGTACTTC. This translates into CASSLTAQETQYF.

The chain joins TRBV5-5 to TRBJ1-1, with D perhaps TRBD1 (5 bases). CDR3 length: 14 residues. Trimming took off 5 bases at V and 4 bases at J, with 15 bases between the two ends. CDR1 and CDR2 from the germline V gene are SGHKS and YYEKEE (reference sequence). CDR3 loop: CASRGIRGSTEAFF. As DNA, the CDR3 is TGTGCCAGCAGAGGGATCCGGGGGAGCACTGAAGCTTTCTTT.

The genes are TRBV2 and TRBJ2-3; 7 bases are shared with TRBD2. Germline CDR1 SNHLY, CDR2 FYNNEI. This CDR3 is built from 13 residues. Trimming removed 7 bases from V and 4 bases from J; junction bases left unmatched: 5. The CDR3 nucleotides read TGTGCCAGCACTGGGGGGGGTGCAGATACGCAGTATTTT. Protein product: CASTGGGADTQYF.

The chain has TRBV11-2 and TRBJ2-3; 9 nucleotides match TRBD2. Losses at the gene ends were 3 bases for V and 7 bases for J; bases not matched to a gene: 8. The CDR3 totals 15 residues. Per the germline V gene, CDR1 is SGHAT and CDR2 is FQNNGV. The CDR3 spells CASSLVAGEYYTQYF. The CDR3 DNA reads as TGTGCCAGCAGCTTGGTAGCGGGGGAATACTATACGCAGTATTTT.